The 29 T cell receptor beta chains listed next were all sequenced from one sample in a study of T cells in Graves' hyperthyroidism and ophthalmopathy. RNA transcripts gave rise to amplified TCR beta CDR3 regions. Researchers ran a first-round RT-PCR on the TCR CDR3 using the HTBI primer set. One entry per CDR3 protein results from TCRdb running MiXCR on the multiplex PCR reads. The table includes about 320,000 distinct CDR3 sequences, approximately 17% detected once. The source material was blood. The source of these receptors is a man aged 25 to 45 with Graves' hyperthyroidism.

The sample holds many counts of this clonotype. This chain uses TRBV11-1 with TRBJ2-7; 8 bases line up with TRBD2. CDR3 length equals 16 residues. Germline V gene lookup returns CDR1 SGHAT and CDR2 FQDESV (reference sequence). Unmatched junction bases numbered 13, after V lost 8 bases and J lost 1 base. In DNA, the CDR3 is TGTGCCAGCCGACCGTTGGGTCGGGAGGGGTCCTACGAGCAGTACTTC. Its translation: CASRPLGREGSYEQYF.

This clonotype occurred many times. V usage is TRBV6-1 and J usage is TRBJ2-3; D not resolved. The germline gives CDR1 MNHNS, CDR2 SASEGT. The CDR3 is made up of 13 amino acids. The germline V and J ends were trimmed by 5 bases and 4 bases, with 10 bases remaining between them. Here the CDR3 DNA reads TGTGCCAGCAGTAGGACCGGTCCAGATACGCAGTATTTT. Translating it yields CASSRTGPDTQYF.

Ten or more counts support this clonotype. V is TRBV30 and J is TRBJ1-2; D gene uncertain. Deletions cut 3 bases from V and 3 bases from J, with 20 bases between. From germline, CDR1 is GTSNPN and CDR2 SVGIG (reference sequence). The CDR3 is 16 residues long. CDR3 loop: CAWSGGIPPKDYGYTF. CDR3 DNA sequence: TGTGCCTGGAGCGGCGGAATCCCTCCAAAGGACTATGGCTACACCTTC. The full variable domain, with the rest looked up from reference TRBV30 and TRBJ1-2, is SQTIHQWPATLVQPVGSPLSLECTVEGTSNPNLYWYRQAAGRGLQLLFYSVGIGQISSEVPQNLSASRPQDRQFILSSKKLLLSDSGFYLCAWSGGIPPKDYGYTFGSGTRLTVV.

Remarks on this clonotype: A much larger clone sits a single nucleotide away, making a read error possible. The chain combines TRBV30 with TRBJ2-2; D could derive from TRBD1 or TRBD2 (7 bases each). The ends were cut back, 6 bases at V and 8 bases at J, with 13 bases in the middle. There are 12 residues in the CDR3. Germline CDR1 and CDR2: GTSNPN and SVGIG (reference sequence). The CDR3 loop reads CACQGEGGELFF. The CDR3 DNA sequence: TGTGCCTGCCAGGGGGAGGGGGGGGAGCTGTTTTTT.

This clonotype was counted ten times or more. The chain carries TRBV2 and TRBJ2-7; D possibly corresponds to TRBD1 (5 bases). CDR3 length equals 12 residues. The germline V gene encodes CDR1 SNHLY and CDR2 FYNNEI. Trimming stripped 6 bases from V and 2 bases from J, with 8 bases between. The CDR3 bases are TGTGCCAGCAGGACAGAGACCTACGAGCAGTACTTC. This codes for CASRTETYEQYF.

This clonotype was seen only a few times. The V and J genes are TRBV28 and TRBJ1-1; D is perhaps TRBD1 (5 bases). This CDR3 has 16 residues. The germline V gene encodes CDR1 MDHEN and CDR2 SYDVKM. V was trimmed by 5 bases and J by 6 bases, leaving 22 bases between them. The CDR3 spells CASSLESAGGAPEAFF. DNA of the CDR3: TGTGCCAGCAGTCTCGAATCAGCGGGCGGGGCCCCTGAAGCTTTCTTT.

This sequence joins TRBV20-1 and TRBJ2-1, with D unclear. V was trimmed by 6 bases and J by 0 bases, leaving 6 bases between them. The CDR3 sequence is 12 residues long. Germline V gene sequence: CDR1 DFQATT, CDR2 SNEGSKA (reference sequence). CDR3 sequence: CSAPASYNEQFF. The CDR3 bases are TGCAGTGCACCGGCCTCCTACAATGAGCAGTTCTTC.

This clonotype was counted ten times or more. V usage is TRBV29-1 and J usage is TRBJ2-7; either TRBD1 or TRBD2 may supply D (5 bases each). V was pared by 5 bases and J by 1 base, with 15 bases between. The CDR3 length is 14 residues. The germline V gene encodes CDR1 SQVTM and CDR2 ANQGSEA. CDR3 sequence reads: CSVRTGTASYEQYF. The CDR3 nucleotides read TGCAGCGTTCGGACCGGGACCGCTTCCTACGAGCAGTACTTC.

This clonotype was detected only a few times. The V call is TRBV6-5, the J call TRBJ2-3; D remains unclear. The ends were cut back, 3 bases at V and 2 bases at J, with 12 bases in the middle. CDR3 size: 15 residues. The germline gives CDR1 MNHEY, CDR2 SVGAGI. CDR3 loop: CASSYGEEFTDTQYF. The CDR3 coding sequence is TGTGCCAGCAGTTATGGAGAGGAGTTCACAGATACGCAGTATTTT.

The chain carries TRBV9 and TRBJ1-3; no clear D gene. The germline gives CDR1 SGDLS, CDR2 YYNGEE. V was shortened by 2 bases and J by 8 bases, with 11 bases between the two germline ends. The CDR3 length is 13 residues. DNA for the CDR3: TGTGCCAGCAGCGTTCAAGTTGAGGACACCATATATTTT. It specifies CASSVQVEDTIYF.

This clonotype appeared many times. The chain has TRBV20-1 and TRBJ2-7; 8 nucleotides align to TRBD1. The CDR3 is 13 residues long. Per germline, CDR1 DFQATT and CDR2 SNEGSKA (reference sequence). V lost 6 bases to trimming and J lost 2 bases; unmatched junction nucleotides: 6. In nucleotides, the CDR3 is TGCAGTGCGCAAGGGGACAGGACCTACGAGCAGTACTTC. Amino acids: CSAQGDRTYEQYF.

V is TRBV6-1 and J is TRBJ2-3, with unresolved D. Germline CDR1 and CDR2: MNHNS and SASEGT. CDR3 size: 13 residues. The germline V and J ends were trimmed by 3 bases and 2 bases, with 6 bases remaining between them. As DNA, the CDR3 is TGTGCCAGCAGTGACGGGTACACAGATACGCAGTATTTT. Protein product: CASSDGYTDTQYF.

The V gene is TRBV4-2, the J gene TRBJ2-5; the match to TRBD2 covers 10 bases. V lost 1 base to trimming and J lost 2 bases; unmatched junction nucleotides: 10. Germline values: CDR1 LGHNA, CDR2 YNFKEQ. The CDR3 sequence is 18 residues long. CDR3 sequence: CASSQAAGGGLGQETQYF. The CDR3 DNA sequence: TGTGCCAGCAGCCAAGCAGCGGGAGGGGGCCTTGGGCAAGAGACCCAGTACTTC.

In this sample, this clonotype turned up many times. The chain recombines TRBV6-5 with TRBJ2-7; 7 nucleotides agree with TRBD2. The CDR3 runs to 14 residues. Germline V gives CDR1 MNHEY, CDR2 SVGAGI. V was pared by 0 bases and J by 3 bases, with 2 bases of the junction left unmatched. Written as DNA, the CDR3 is TGTGCCAGCAGTTACTCCCGGGGGGACTACGAGCAGTACTTC. It yields the protein CASSYSRGDYEQYF.

The chain couples TRBV12-3 or TRBV12-4 to TRBJ2-1, with TRBD2 matching over 7 bases. Unmatched junction bases numbered 9, after V lost 2 bases and J lost 8 bases. The CDR3 extends over 15 amino acids. As DNA, the CDR3 is TGTGCCAGCAGTTTATTTCCGGGCCGGGGGGATGAGCAGTTCTTC. This translates into CASSLFPGRGDEQFF.

The chain uses TRBV28 and TRBJ1-1, with D unresolved. This CDR3 has 8 amino acids. V lost 11 bases to trimming and J lost 11 bases, with 9 bases between them. Germline V gives CDR1 MDHEN, CDR2 SYDVKM. CDR3 coding DNA: TGTGCCCCCCCCCGGGCTTTCTTT. Protein sequence: CAPPRAFF.

This clonotype was recorded a few times. The CDR3 DNA sequence: TGTGCCAGCAGCTGGACAGGGGGCCTGGGGGAGGAAGGCTACACCTTC. Its protein product is CASSWTGGLGEEGYTF. This chain uses TRBV7-8 with TRBJ1-2, with 11 bases aligning to TRBD1. Losses at the gene ends were 4 bases for V and 8 bases for J; bases not matched to a gene: 12. The CDR3 runs to 16 residues. Germline values: CDR1 SGHVS, CDR2 FQNEAQ.

This clonotype came up many times. CDR3 sequence (DNA): TGTGCCAGCAGCACAGAACACACCGGGGAGCTGTTTTTT. Its translation is CASSTEHTGELFF. The rearrangement uses TRBV18 and TRBJ2-2; D is undetermined. Between the trimmed V and J ends, which lost 8 bases and 3 bases, there was a span of 10 bases. The CDR3 sequence is 13 residues long. Germline lookup yields CDR1 KGHSH and CDR2 LQKENI.

The chain recombines TRBV5-6 with TRBJ2-1, with 9 bases that match TRBD2. CDR1 is SGHDT and CDR2 is YYEEEE in the germline V gene. Unmatched junction bases numbered 9, after V lost 0 bases and J lost 8 bases. The CDR3 sequence is 16 residues long. The CDR3 protein is CASSLGGLAGKDEQFF. The CDR3 bases are TGTGCCAGCAGCTTGGGTGGGCTAGCGGGAAAGGATGAGCAGTTCTTC.

This clonotype occurred a few times. The chain recombines TRBV4-1 with TRBJ1-5; TRBD1 might be the D (5 bases). The CDR3 length is 14 residues. Trimming cost V 3 bases and J 7 bases, with 13 bases left between them. Germline lookup yields CDR1 MGHRA and CDR2 YSYEKL. CDR3 region: CASSHPGGDQPQHF. The CDR3, as DNA: TGCGCCAGCAGCCACCCAGGAGGGGACCAGCCCCAGCATTTT.

In its sample, this clonotype was seen many times. The chain has TRBV20-1 and TRBJ1-1; the D is unclear. This CDR3 spans 13 amino acids. The germline V gene encodes CDR1 DFQATT and CDR2 SNEGSKA (reference sequence). V lost 1 base to trimming and J lost 3 bases, with 9 bases between them. The CDR3 DNA reads as TGCAGTGCTAGAGGCAGCCCGGACACTGAAGCTTTCTTT. Amino acids: CSARGSPDTEAFF.

This clonotype showed up many times. The rearrangement links TRBV6-5 to TRBJ1-1, with D possibly matching TRBD1 (6 bases). CDR1 and CDR2 from the germline V gene are MNHEY and SVGAGI. V shed 6 bases and J shed 10 bases, with 15 bases lying between them. This CDR3 is 12 amino acids long. The CDR3 is CASRGGKGVAFF. DNA for the CDR3: TGTGCCAGCAGAGGGGGTAAGGGAGTAGCTTTCTTT.

Ten or more counts support this clonotype. The chain links TRBV20-1 to TRBJ2-5; 8 bases map to TRBD1. The CDR3 extends over 14 amino acids. CDR1 DFQATT and CDR2 SNEGSKA come from the germline V gene (reference sequence). V was pared by 6 bases and J by 5 bases, with 11 bases of the junction left unmatched. The CDR3 is CSAGDRGVAETQYF. The CDR3 DNA reads TGCAGTGCCGGTGACAGGGGAGTTGCGGAGACCCAGTACTTC.

This clonotype was recorded at least ten times. J is TRBJ2-2 and V is TRBV9, with a possible D match to TRBD2 (6 bases). Germline CDR1 is SGDLS and CDR2 is YYNGEE. V dropped 2 bases and J dropped 0 bases, with 14 bases sitting between them. The CDR3 is 17 amino acids. This CDR3 reads CASSVQRASANTGELFF. The DNA for the CDR3 is TGTGCCAGCAGCGTCCAGCGGGCTAGCGCGAACACCGGGGAGCTGTTTTTT.

This clonotype was seen many times. The chain employs TRBV28 and TRBJ1-6; 7 bases agree with TRBD1. The CDR3 extends over 15 amino acids. The germline CDR1 and CDR2 sequences are MDHEN and SYDVKM. V was pared by 6 bases and J by 12 bases, with 14 bases of the junction left unmatched. CDR3: CASSFGGGQYKPLHF. The DNA for the CDR3 is TGTGCCAGCAGCTTCGGGGGGGGACAGTATAAACCCCTCCACTTT. Looking up the rest from reference TRBV28 and TRBJ1-6 gives the full variable domain: DVKVTQSSRYLVKRTGEKVFLECVQDMDHENMFWYRQDPGLGLRLIYFSYDVKMKEKGDIPEGYSVSREKKERFSLILESASTNQTSMYLCASSFGGGQYKPLHFGNGTRLTVT.

In regard to this clonotype: With a much larger clone just one base away, this may be a read error. The chain couples TRBV5-5 to TRBJ2-7, with no clear D. V was clipped by 7 bases and J by 3 bases, with 11 bases between them. There are 12 residues in the CDR3. CDR1 and CDR2 from the germline V gene are SGHKS and YYEKEE (reference sequence). CDR3 protein: CASYHQGYEQYF. For the CDR3, the DNA is TGTGCCAGCTACCATCAAGGCTACGAGCAGTACTTC.

The chain combines TRBV6-2 or TRBV6-3 with TRBJ2-7; D might be TRBD2 (6 bases). V was trimmed by 7 bases and J by 2 bases, leaving 12 bases between them. The CDR3 consists of 13 residues. Looked up from germline, CDR1 is MNHEY and CDR2 is SVGEGT. In nucleotides, the CDR3 is TGTGCCAGCAATTTACGCGGGACCTACGAGCAGTACTTC. Protein: CASNLRGTYEQYF.

J is TRBJ1-4 and V is TRBV27, with 10 bases identical to TRBD1. With 5 bases clipped from V and 1 base from J, the junction kept 4 bases outside the gene matches. The CDR3 extends over 16 amino acids. CDR1 is MNHEY and CDR2 is SMNVEV in the germline V gene (reference sequence). The CDR3 region has the DNA TGTGCCAGCAGTAGACAGGGGGCGGGAACTAATGAAAAACTGTTTTTT. Its translation: CASSRQGAGTNEKLFF.

This clonotype was seen only a few times. J is TRBJ1-4 and V is TRBV30; D perhaps matches TRBD1 (5 bases). Germline CDR1 GTSNPN, CDR2 SVGIG (reference sequence). The V and J ends lost 3 bases and 0 bases respectively, with 11 bases between them. The CDR3 is made up of 15 amino acids. CDR3 sequence: CAWSATGATNEKLFF. The CDR3 DNA is TGTGCCTGGAGCGCCACGGGGGCAACTAATGAAAAACTGTTTTTT.